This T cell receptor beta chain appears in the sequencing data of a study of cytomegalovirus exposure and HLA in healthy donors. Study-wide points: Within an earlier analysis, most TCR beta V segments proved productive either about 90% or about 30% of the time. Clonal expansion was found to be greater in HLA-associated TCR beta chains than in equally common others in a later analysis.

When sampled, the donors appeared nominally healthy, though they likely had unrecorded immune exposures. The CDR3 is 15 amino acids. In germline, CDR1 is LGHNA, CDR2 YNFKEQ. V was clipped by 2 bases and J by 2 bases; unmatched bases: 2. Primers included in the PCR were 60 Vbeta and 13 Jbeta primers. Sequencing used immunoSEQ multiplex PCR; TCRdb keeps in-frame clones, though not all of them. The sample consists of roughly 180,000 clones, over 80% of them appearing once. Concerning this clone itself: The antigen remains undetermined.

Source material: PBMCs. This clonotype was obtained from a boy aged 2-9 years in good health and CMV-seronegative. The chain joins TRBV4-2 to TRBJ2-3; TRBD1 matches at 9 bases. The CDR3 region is CASSQNRGLTDTQYF. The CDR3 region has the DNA TGTGCCAGCAGCCAAAACAGGGGGCTCACAGATACGCAGTATTTT.